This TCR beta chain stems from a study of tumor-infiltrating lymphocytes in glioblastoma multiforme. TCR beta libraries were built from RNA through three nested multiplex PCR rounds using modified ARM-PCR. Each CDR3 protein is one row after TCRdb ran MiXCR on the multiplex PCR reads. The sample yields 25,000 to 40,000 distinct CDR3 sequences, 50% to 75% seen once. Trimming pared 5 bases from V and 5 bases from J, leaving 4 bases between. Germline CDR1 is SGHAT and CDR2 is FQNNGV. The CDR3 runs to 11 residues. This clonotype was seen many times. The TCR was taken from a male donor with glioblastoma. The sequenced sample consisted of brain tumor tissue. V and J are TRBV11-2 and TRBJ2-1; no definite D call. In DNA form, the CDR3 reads TGTGCCAGCAGCCAGAACAATGAGCAGTTCTTC. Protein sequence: CASSQNNEQFF.